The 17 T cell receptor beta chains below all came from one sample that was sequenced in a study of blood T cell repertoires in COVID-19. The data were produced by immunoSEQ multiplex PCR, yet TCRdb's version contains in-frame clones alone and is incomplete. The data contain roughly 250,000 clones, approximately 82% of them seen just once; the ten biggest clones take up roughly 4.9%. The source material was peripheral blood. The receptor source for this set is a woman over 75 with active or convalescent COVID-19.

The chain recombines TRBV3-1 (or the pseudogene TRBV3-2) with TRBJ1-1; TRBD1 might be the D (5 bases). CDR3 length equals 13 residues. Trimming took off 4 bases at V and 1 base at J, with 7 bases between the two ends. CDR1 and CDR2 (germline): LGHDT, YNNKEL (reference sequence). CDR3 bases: TGTGCCAGCAGCCTGACAGAGAACACTGAAGCTTTCTTT. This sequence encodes CASSLTENTEAFF.

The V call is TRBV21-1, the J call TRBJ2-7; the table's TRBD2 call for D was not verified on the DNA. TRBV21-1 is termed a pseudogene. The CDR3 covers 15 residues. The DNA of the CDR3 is TGTGCCAGCAGCAAAGGTCAGCGGGAGGGAGACGAGCAGTACTTC. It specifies CASSKGQREGDEQYF.

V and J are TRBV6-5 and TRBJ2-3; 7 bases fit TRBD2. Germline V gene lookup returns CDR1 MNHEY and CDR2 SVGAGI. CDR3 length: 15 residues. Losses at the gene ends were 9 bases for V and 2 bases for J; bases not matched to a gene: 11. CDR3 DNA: TGTGCCAGAATCTTAACGGGGGGAGACACAGATACGCAGTATTTT. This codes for CARILTGGDTDTQYF.

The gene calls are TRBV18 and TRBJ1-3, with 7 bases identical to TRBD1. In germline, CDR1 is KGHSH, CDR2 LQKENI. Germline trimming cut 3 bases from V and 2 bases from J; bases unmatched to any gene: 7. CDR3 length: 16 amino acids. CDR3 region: CASSPQGQTTGNTIYF. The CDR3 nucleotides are TGTGCCAGCTCACCCCAGGGACAGACGACTGGAAACACCATATATTTT.

The CDR3 spells CASSPDRGANYGYTF. Written as DNA, the CDR3 is TGTGCCAGCAGCCCTGACAGGGGAGCTAACTATGGCTACACCTTC. V gene TRBV5-8 combines with J gene TRBJ1-2; 8 bases are shared with TRBD1. CDR1 and CDR2 from the germline V gene are SGHTS and YDEGEE. The CDR3 length is 15 residues. J lost 0 bases, V lost 4 bases, and 5 bases had no gene match.

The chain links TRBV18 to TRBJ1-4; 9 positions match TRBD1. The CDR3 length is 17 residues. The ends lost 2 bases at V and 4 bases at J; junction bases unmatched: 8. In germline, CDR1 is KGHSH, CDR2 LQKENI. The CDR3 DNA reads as TGTGCCAGCTCACCAACAATACCGGGACAGGGTAATGAAAAACTGTTTTTT. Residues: CASSPTIPGQGNEKLFF.

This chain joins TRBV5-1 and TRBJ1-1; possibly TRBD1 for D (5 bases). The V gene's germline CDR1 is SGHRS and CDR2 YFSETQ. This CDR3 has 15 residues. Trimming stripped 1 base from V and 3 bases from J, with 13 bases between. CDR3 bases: TGCGCCAGCAGCTTGTATCGGACACCAGACACTGAAGCTTTCTTT. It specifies CASSLYRTPDTEAFF.

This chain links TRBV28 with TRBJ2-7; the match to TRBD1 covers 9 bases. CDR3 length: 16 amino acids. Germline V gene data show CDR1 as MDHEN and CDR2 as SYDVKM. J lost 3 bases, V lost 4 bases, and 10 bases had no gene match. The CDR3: CASSSPMGQGSYEQYF. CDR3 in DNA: TGTGCCAGCAGTTCCCCCATGGGACAGGGAAGCTACGAGCAGTACTTC.

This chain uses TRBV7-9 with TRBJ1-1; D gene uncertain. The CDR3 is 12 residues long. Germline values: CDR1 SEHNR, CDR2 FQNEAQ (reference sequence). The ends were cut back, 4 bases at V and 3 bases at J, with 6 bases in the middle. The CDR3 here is CASSSLYTEAFF. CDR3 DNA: TGTGCCAGCAGCTCACTTTACACTGAAGCTTTCTTT. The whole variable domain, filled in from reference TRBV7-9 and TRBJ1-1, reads DTGVSQNPRHKITKRGQNVTFRCDPISEHNRLYWYRQTLGQGPEFLTYFQNEAQLEKSRLLSDRFSAERPKGSFSTLEIQRTEQGDSAMYLCASSSLYTEAFFGQGTRLTVV.

For the CDR3, the DNA is TGTGCCAGCAGCCCAACGGGTAATTCACCCCTCCACTTT. Encoded protein: CASSPTGNSPLHF. The genes are TRBV3-1 (or the pseudogene TRBV3-2) and TRBJ1-6, with unresolved D. The CDR3 consists of 13 residues. CDR1 is LGHDT, CDR2 YNNKEL, per germline (reference sequence). V was shortened by 4 bases and J by 6 bases, with 7 bases between the two germline ends.

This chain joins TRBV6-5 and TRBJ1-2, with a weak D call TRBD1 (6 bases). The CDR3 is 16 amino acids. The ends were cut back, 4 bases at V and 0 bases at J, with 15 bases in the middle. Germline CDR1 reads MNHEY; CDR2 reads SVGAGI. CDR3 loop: CASSSPGTPANYGYTF. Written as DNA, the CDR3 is TGTGCCAGCAGTTCCCCTGGGACACCTGCTAACTATGGCTACACCTTC.

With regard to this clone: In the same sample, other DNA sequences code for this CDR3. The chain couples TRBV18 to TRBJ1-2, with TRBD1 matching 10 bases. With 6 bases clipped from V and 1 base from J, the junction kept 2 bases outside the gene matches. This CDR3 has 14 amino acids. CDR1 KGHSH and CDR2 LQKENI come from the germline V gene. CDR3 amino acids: CASSRDRGNYGYTF. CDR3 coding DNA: TGTGCCAGCTCTCGGGACAGGGGTAACTATGGCTACACCTTC.

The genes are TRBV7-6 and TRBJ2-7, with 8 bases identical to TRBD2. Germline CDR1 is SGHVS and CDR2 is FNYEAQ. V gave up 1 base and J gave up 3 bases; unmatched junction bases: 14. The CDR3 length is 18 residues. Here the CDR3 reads CASSLGSRTSSVGYEQYF. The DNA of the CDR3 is TGTGCCAGCAGCTTAGGTTCCAGGACTAGCAGCGTTGGCTACGAGCAGTACTTC.

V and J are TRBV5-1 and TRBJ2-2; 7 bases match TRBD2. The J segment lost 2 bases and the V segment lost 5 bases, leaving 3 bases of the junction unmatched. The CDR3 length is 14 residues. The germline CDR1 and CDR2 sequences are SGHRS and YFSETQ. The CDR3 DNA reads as TGCGCCAGCAGAGGGGAGGGAAACACCGGGGAGCTGTTTTTT. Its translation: CASRGEGNTGELFF.

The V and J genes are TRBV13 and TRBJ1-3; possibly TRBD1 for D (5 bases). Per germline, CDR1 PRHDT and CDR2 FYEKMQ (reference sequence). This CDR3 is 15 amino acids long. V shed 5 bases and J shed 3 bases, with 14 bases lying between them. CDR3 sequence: CASSQISGFGNTIYF. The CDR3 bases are TGTGCCAGCAGCCAAATTTCAGGGTTTGGAAACACCATATATTTT.

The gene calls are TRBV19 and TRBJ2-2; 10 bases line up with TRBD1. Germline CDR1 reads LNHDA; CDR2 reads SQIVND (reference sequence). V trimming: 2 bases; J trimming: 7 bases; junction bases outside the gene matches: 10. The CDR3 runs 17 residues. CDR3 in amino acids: CASSILGQGEFFGELFF. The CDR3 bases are TGTGCCAGTAGTATATTAGGACAGGGGGAGTTTTTCGGGGAGCTGTTTTTT.

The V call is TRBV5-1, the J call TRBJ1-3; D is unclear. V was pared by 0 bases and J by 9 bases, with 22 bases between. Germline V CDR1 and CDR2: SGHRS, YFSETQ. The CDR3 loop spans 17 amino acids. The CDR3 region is CASSLAGWQPPGGTIYF. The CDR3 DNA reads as TGCGCCAGCAGCTTGGCCGGGTGGCAGCCCCCGGGTGGCACCATATATTTT.